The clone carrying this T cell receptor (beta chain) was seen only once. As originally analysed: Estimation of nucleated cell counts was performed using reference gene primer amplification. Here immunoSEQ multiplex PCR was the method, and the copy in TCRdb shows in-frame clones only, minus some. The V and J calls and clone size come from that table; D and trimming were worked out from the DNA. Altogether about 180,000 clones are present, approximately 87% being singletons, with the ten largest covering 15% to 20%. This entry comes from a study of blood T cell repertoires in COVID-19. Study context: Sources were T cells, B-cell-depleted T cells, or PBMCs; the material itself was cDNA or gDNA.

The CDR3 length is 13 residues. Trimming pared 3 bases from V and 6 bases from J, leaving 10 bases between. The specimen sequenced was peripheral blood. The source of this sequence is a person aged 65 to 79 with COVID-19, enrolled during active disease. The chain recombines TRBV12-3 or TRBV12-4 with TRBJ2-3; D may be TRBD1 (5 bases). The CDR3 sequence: CASSFQGRDTQYF. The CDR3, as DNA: TGTGCCAGCAGTTTCCAGGGTCGGGATACGCAGTATTTT.